A selection of T cell receptor beta chains follows, all from one sample in a study of cytomegalovirus exposure and HLA in healthy donors. The table came from immunoSEQ multiplex PCR; TCRdb's copy has only in-frame clones and leaves some out. The table includes 120,000 to 150,000 clones, around three quarters detected once. The sample consisted of PBMCs. The receptors here all came from a man in his forties in good health and CMV-seronegative. Each CDR3 is given without its conserved first and last residue. Each record gives: CDR3 length, V gene, J gene, CDR3 protein.

16	TRBV13	TRBJ2-7	ASSRYRGRMGSASEQY
11	TRBV11-3	TRBJ1-1	ASSLSPNTEAF
12	TRBV5-1	TRBJ2-3	ASSTGGMGDTQY
14	TRBV4-1	TRBJ2-3	ASSQDWQGSTDTQY
10	TRBV19	TRBJ2-7	ASSKEGWRQY
13	TRBV27	TRBJ1-1	ASSPRQPLGTEAF
10	TRBV4-1	TRBJ2-7	ASSQDAGLQY
11	TRBV9	TRBJ1-1	ASSSRGNTEAF
13	TRBV6-1	TRBJ1-6	ASSGVTVYNSPLH
11	TRBV6-5	TRBJ1-2	ASSWDRAYGYT
11	TRBV6-5	TRBJ2-7	ASSQGQGGGQY
10	TRBV6-1	TRBJ2-5	ATYRGTGAQY
12	TRBV11-2	TRBJ2-5	ASSSLRGRETQY
11	TRBV6-5	TRBJ1-2	ASSRVRNYGYT
10	TRBV30	TRBJ1-2	AWRQGMNGYT
14	TRBV9	TRBJ2-7	ASSGRGDRDAYEQY
16	TRBV10-3	TRBJ2-7	AISEGGIRSTLSYEQY
12	TRBV5-4	TRBJ1-4	ASSLGRSNEKLF
12	TRBV5-1	TRBJ2-5	ASSLAGFRETQY
14	TRBV4-2	TRBJ2-2	ASSPILAPNTGELF
11	TRBV30	TRBJ2-6	AWSVSGANVLT
11	TRBV7-2	TRBJ2-1	ASSSQGASEQF
13	TRBV6-1	TRBJ2-5	ASRGLAGGVETQY
16	TRBV4-3	TRBJ1-4	ASSQDLKQGDPNEKLF